Presented here are 24 T cell receptor beta chains from one specimen sequenced in a study of T cells in localized non-small cell lung cancer. Sequencing used immunoSEQ multiplex PCR; TCRdb keeps in-frame clones, though not all of them. The table lists about 2,300 clones, more than 20% of them singletons. The source was lung tumor tissue, collected before any cancer treatment. The origin of the receptors is a woman aged 35 to 70 with stage I squamous cell lung carcinoma.

This clone was observed a few times. V and J are TRBV18 and TRBJ2-7, with D possibly matching TRBD1 (6 bases). CDR3 length equals 13 residues. From germline, CDR1 is KGHSH and CDR2 LQKENI. The V end was cut by 3 bases, the J end by 0 bases, with 6 bases between. This CDR3 is CASSPGASYEQYF. The DNA of the CDR3 is TGTGCCAGCTCACCGGGGGCCTCCTACGAGCAGTACTTC.

Within the sample, this clone is large. At one end, the junction sequence differs from germline, possibly due to a read error. The J gene is TRBJ2-3, the V gene TRBV11-3; a weak D match, TRBD2 (11 bases). This CDR3 is built from 20 residues. The germline CDR1 and CDR2 sequences are SGHNT and YENEEA. Written as DNA, the CDR3 is TGTGCCAGCAGCACCGACAGGGGGCCCTACCTAGCGGGAGGCACGGATACGCAGTATTTT. Translated: CASSTDRGPYLAGGTDTQYF.

The chain employs TRBV11-3 and TRBJ1-1; 12 nucleotides match TRBD1. Losses at the gene ends were 5 bases for V and 5 bases for J; bases not matched to a gene: 15. This CDR3 region has 18 residues. CDR1 and CDR2 (germline): SGHNT, YENEEA. Written as DNA, the CDR3 is TGTGCCAGCAGCCAACCGACCGGGACAGGGGGCCGTTTTACTGAAGCTTTCTTT. Its protein product is CASSQPTGTGGRFTEAFF.

The chain employs TRBV19 and TRBJ2-1, with TRBD2 matching 9 bases. This CDR3 is 15 amino acids long. The germline gives CDR1 LNHDA, CDR2 SQIVND (reference sequence). J lost 4 bases, V lost 3 bases, and 4 bases had no gene match. The CDR3 region is CASSILSGRYNEQFF. The DNA of the CDR3 is TGTGCCAGTAGTATCTTAAGCGGGAGGTACAATGAGCAGTTCTTC.

The chain's CDR3 is CAWRGTGRLGTIYF. In DNA form, the CDR3 reads TGTGCCTGGAGGGGGACAGGTCGTCTTGGGACCATATATTTT. This chain links TRBV30 with TRBJ1-3; 8 bases are shared with TRBD1. V was pared by 3 bases and J by 10 bases, with 11 bases of the junction left unmatched. The CDR3 runs 14 residues. Germline CDR1 GTSNPN, CDR2 SVGIG (reference sequence).

CDR3 coding DNA: TGTGCCAGCAGTGGGACCTCCTGGGGAGAGACCCAGTACTTC. It encodes CASSGTSWGETQYF. V usage is TRBV6-8 and J usage is TRBJ2-5; D tentatively fits TRBD1 or TRBD2 (5 bases each). Germline CDR1 and CDR2: MNHGY and SAAAGT. The CDR3 runs to 14 residues. The V and J ends lost 5 bases and 4 bases respectively, with 14 bases between them.

This clone was counted only a few times. The rearrangement links TRBV6-8 to TRBJ1-1, with a possible D match to TRBD1 (5 bases). The ends were cut back, 2 bases at V and 7 bases at J, with 8 bases in the middle. CDR3 length: 12 amino acids. Germline CDR1 MNHGY, CDR2 SAAAGT. The chain's CDR3 is CASSYRQGEAFF. The CDR3 DNA sequence: TGTGCCAGCAGTTACCGGCAGGGTGAAGCTTTCTTT.

In its sample, this clone is medium-sized. This sequence joins TRBV6-8 and TRBJ2-2; 10 nucleotides match TRBD1. V gave up 6 bases and J gave up 4 bases; unmatched junction bases: 5. The CDR3 has 15 amino acids. The germline gives CDR1 MNHGY, CDR2 SAAAGT. CDR3 DNA: TGTGCCAGCAGCCTAGGACAGGGGGGCACCGGGGAGCTGTTTTTT. Translated: CASSLGQGGTGELFF.

The chain links TRBV19 to TRBJ2-1; D remains unclear. The CDR3 is 15 residues long. Germline-derived CDR1 and CDR2 are LNHDA and SQIVND (reference sequence). Deletions cut 9 bases from V and 7 bases from J, with 22 bases between. The CDR3 DNA is TGTGCCAGCCAAAACGCTAGGACCCTGATGAATGAGCAGTTCTTC. Its translation is CASQNARTLMNEQFF.

The chain uses TRBV29-1 and TRBJ2-1, with TRBD2 identical over 13 bases. The V segment lost 4 bases and the J segment 7 bases; nucleotides outside the gene matches: 10. CDR3 length: 16 amino acids. Germline assignment: CDR1 SQVTM and CDR2 ANQGSEA. CDR3: CSVVWTSGRELNEQFF. The CDR3 DNA follows: TGCAGCGTTGTTTGGACTAGCGGGAGAGAGTTGAATGAGCAGTTCTTC.

The V call is TRBV19, the J call TRBJ2-5; 10 bases line up with TRBD1. J was trimmed by 3 bases and V by 7 bases; bases with no gene match: 5. This CDR3 comprises 14 residues. Germline V gene data show CDR1 as LNHDA and CDR2 as SQIVND (reference sequence). CDR3: CASNDRGLEETQYF. The CDR3 region has the DNA TGTGCCAGTAACGACAGGGGGCTCGAAGAGACCCAGTACTTC. The variable domain in full, completed from reference TRBV19 and TRBJ2-5, reads DGGITQSPKYLFRKEGQNVTLSCEQNLNHDAMYWYRQDPGQGLRLIYYSQIVNDFQKGDIAEGYSVSREKKESFPLTVTSAQKNPTAFYLCASNDRGLEETQYFGPGTRLLVL.

This clone was found a few times. The chain has TRBV19 and TRBJ2-1, with 14 bases lining up with TRBD2. The CDR3 has 17 amino acids. J gave up 4 bases and V 6 bases, and 8 bases lay outside the gene matches. From germline, CDR1 is LNHDA and CDR2 SQIVND (reference sequence). The CDR3 region is CASRTRLAGGPYNEQFF. The CDR3 DNA reads TGTGCCAGTAGAACGCGACTAGCGGGAGGGCCTTACAATGAGCAGTTCTTC.

V usage is TRBV28 and J usage is TRBJ2-6, with D perhaps being TRBD1 or TRBD2 (5 bases each). Germline V CDR1 and CDR2: MDHEN, SYDVKM. V lost 5 bases, J lost 5 bases, and 22 bases lay in between. This CDR3 has 18 residues. CDR3 coding DNA: TGTGCCAGCAGTGGGGACCTCTTGACACAAAGTCGGGCCAACGTCCTGACTTTC. Its translation is CASSGDLLTQSRANVLTF. Full variable domain (outside the CDR3, taken from reference TRBV28 and TRBJ2-6): DVKVTQSSRYLVKRTGEKVFLECVQDMDHENMFWYRQDPGLGLRLIYFSYDVKMKEKGDIPEGYSVSREKKERFSLILESASTNQTSMYLCASSGDLLTQSRANVLTFGAGSRLTVL.

Sample share makes this clone medium-sized. The chain uses TRBV11-3 and TRBJ2-2; TRBD1 aligns across 7 bases. V shed 4 bases, J shed 0 bases, and the junction held 5 bases outside the gene matches. Germline V gene lookup returns CDR1 SGHNT and CDR2 YENEEA. The CDR3 has 16 amino acids. The CDR3 reads CASSSWTGTNTGELFF. CDR3 nucleotides: TGTGCCAGCAGCTCCTGGACAGGAACGAACACCGGGGAGCTGTTTTTT.

Only a few counts were recorded for this clone. The chain employs TRBV12-5 and TRBJ1-2; tentative D call: TRBD1 (5 bases). Germline CDR1 LGHNT, CDR2 FRNRAP. The CDR3 covers 14 residues. DNA of the CDR3: TGTGCCAGCGCTTTGCTTAGGGGTAACTATGGCTACACCTTC. It translates to CASALLRGNYGYTF.

This chain links TRBV5-1 with TRBJ1-4; TRBD1 matches 9 bases. With V trimmed by 4 bases and J by 8 bases, 12 bases remained unmatched. CDR1 and CDR2 from the germline V gene are SGHRS and YFSETQ. CDR3 size: 16 residues. The CDR3 loop reads CASSRSGTGLDEKLFF. CDR3 bases: TGCGCCAGCAGCCGAAGCGGGACAGGGTTAGACGAAAAACTGTTTTTT.

This clone was seen only a few times. The J gene is TRBJ2-6, the V gene TRBV23-1; D is unresolved. TRBV23-1 is recorded as an ORF, its role being uncertain. V was clipped by 3 bases and J by 5 bases, with 20 bases between them. This CDR3 region has 18 residues. The CDR3 DNA is TGCGCCAGCAGTCACTTCACGCCGCAACAAAGTCGGGCCAACGTCCTGACTTTC. Translating gives CASSHFTPQQSRANVLTF.

This clone came up a few times. The chain recombines TRBV9 with TRBJ2-1; 14 bases are shared with TRBD2. The CDR3 length is 20 residues. V shed 0 bases, J shed 4 bases, and the junction held 12 bases outside the gene matches. Germline V lookup: CDR1 SGDLS, CDR2 YYNGEE. CDR3 protein: CASSVALGTSGRRGYNEQFF. DNA for the CDR3: TGTGCCAGCAGCGTAGCTCTTGGGACTAGCGGGAGAAGGGGGTACAATGAGCAGTTCTTC.

The CDR3 DNA is TGTGCCAGCAGTACGTCTAGCGGGAGGGATTTCTACAATGAGCAGTTCTTC. Translation: CASSTSSGRDFYNEQFF. This rearrangement joins TRBV28 to TRBJ2-1; 12 bases are shared with TRBD2. This CDR3 has 17 amino acids. CDR1 and CDR2 from the germline V gene are MDHEN and SYDVKM. V lost 5 bases to trimming and J lost 3 bases; unmatched junction nucleotides: 8.

By sample fraction, this clone is medium-sized. This chain joins TRBV11-3 and TRBJ2-3, with D maybe TRBD1 (5 bases). The CDR3 spans 14 residues. Germline-derived CDR1 and CDR2 are SGHNT and YENEEA. V was trimmed by 3 bases and J by 4 bases, leaving 11 bases between them. CDR3 loop: CASSLSLGADTQYF. The CDR3 DNA reads TGTGCCAGCAGCTTGTCCCTAGGGGCAGATACGCAGTATTTT.

By sample fraction, this clone is medium-sized. Here the CDR3 reads CASSDRGRGYTF. The DNA of the CDR3 is TGTGCCAGCAGTGACAGGGGACGGGGCTACACCTTC. The chain couples TRBV6-8 to TRBJ1-2; 8 bases agree with TRBD1. Germline-derived CDR1 and CDR2 are MNHGY and SAAAGT. The CDR3 is 12 amino acids. The trim removed 5 bases at V and 8 bases at J, leaving 4 bases unmatched.

This clone appeared a few times. J is TRBJ1-2 and V is TRBV11-3, with TRBD1 identical over 10 bases. The junction had 1 base not matched to a gene; V was cut back by 4 bases and J by 2 bases. Germline values: CDR1 SGHNT, CDR2 YENEEA. The CDR3 has 14 residues. CDR3 sequence: CASSSGQGNYGYTF. The CDR3 DNA is TGTGCCAGCAGCTCGGGACAGGGGAACTATGGCTACACCTTC.

This clone was seen a handful of times. The chain uses TRBV11-3 and TRBJ2-1; the D is unclear. The CDR3 length is 14 residues. The V gene lost 4 bases and the J gene lost 8 bases, with 15 bases spanning the gap. Germline V CDR1 and CDR2: SGHNT, YENEEA. This CDR3 reads CASSSGVSRDEQFF. As DNA, the CDR3 is TGTGCCAGCAGCTCCGGTGTCTCTCGCGATGAGCAGTTCTTC.

By sample share, this clone is medium-sized. The CDR3 loop is CASSSLGLAGSPLHF. DNA of the CDR3: TGTGCCAGCAGCTCCCTCGGGTTGGCGGGTTCACCCCTCCACTTT. The rearrangement links TRBV11-3 to TRBJ1-6; D unclear. Germline loops: CDR1 SGHNT, CDR2 YENEEA. Trimming pared 4 bases from V and 9 bases from J, leaving 16 bases between. The CDR3 runs to 15 residues.